This record concerns one T cell receptor beta chain sequence. The antigen is undetermined. This sample was taken from a study of post-analysis software for immune sequencing data. V lost 0 bases and J 7 bases, leaving 13 bases between the germline ends. Germline CDR1 is LNHNV and CDR2 is YYDKDF (reference sequence). There are 15 residues in the CDR3. The library was made from cDNA and included unique molecular identifiers. Each CDR3 protein gets one entry after TCRdb re-called the PCR reads with MiXCR. The table includes about 540,000 distinct CDR3 sequences, roughly 34% detected once. Broader study findings: Among a handful of TRBV segments more frequent in patients than controls were TRBV5-6, TRBV5-1 and TRBV20-1.

The sequencing sample was made of blood. The chain links TRBV15 to TRBJ2-4; D may match TRBD1 or TRBD2 (5 bases each). This clonotype was sampled from a girl younger than 18 with multiple sclerosis. The CDR3 reads CATSRDRGNSNIQYF. The DNA of the CDR3 is TGTGCCACCAGCAGAGATCGGGGCAATTCGAACATTCAGTACTTC.